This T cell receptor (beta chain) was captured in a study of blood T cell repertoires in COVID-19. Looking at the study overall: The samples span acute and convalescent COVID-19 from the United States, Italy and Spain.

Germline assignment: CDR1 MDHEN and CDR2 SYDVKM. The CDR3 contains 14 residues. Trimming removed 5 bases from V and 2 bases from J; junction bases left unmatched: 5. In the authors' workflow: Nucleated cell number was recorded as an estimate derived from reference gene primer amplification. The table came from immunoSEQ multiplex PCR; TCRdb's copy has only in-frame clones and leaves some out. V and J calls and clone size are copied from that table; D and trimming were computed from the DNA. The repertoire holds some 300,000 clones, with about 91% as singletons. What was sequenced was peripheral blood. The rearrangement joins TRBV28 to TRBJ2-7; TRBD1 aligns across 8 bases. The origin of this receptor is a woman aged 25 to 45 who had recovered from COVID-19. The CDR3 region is CASSTGTGAYEQYF. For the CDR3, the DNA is TGTGCCAGCAGTACCGGGACAGGCGCCTACGAGCAGTACTTC.